The 17 T cell receptor beta chains below come from one sample, sequenced in a study of blood T cells in healthy people across ages (dated by TCRdb to about 2015). Preparation of the library involved 5' RACE. This sample was sequenced with an Illumina HiSeq 2500. The second PCR ran for about 6 to 11 cycles and used a J-beta primer mix along with a sample-barcoded 5' primer. Through fastp at Q25 and MiXCR, TCRdb rebuilt clones from the public reads, retaining in-frame beta chains. For every CDR3 protein sequence, its rows merge into one entry that carries the most common genes and DNA. This sample gives about 1,400,000 distinct CDR3 sequences in total; roughly 40% of them show up just once. 7.9% of the sample belongs to the ten largest clones. The sample taken for sequencing was blood. All receptors come from a woman aged 18-29 years in good health.

The CDR3 DNA sequence: TGCGCCAGCAGCCATTCGGGACAGGGGATTTCCTACAATGAGCAGTTCTTC. It is translated as CASSHSGQGISYNEQFF. V gene TRBV4-1 combines with J gene TRBJ2-1, with 10 positions matching TRBD1. The CDR3 has 17 amino acids. Unmatched junction bases numbered 6, after V lost 3 bases and J lost 1 base. CDR1 and CDR2 from the germline V gene are MGHRA and YSYEKL.

This clonotype was seen ten or more times. The rearrangement uses TRBV12-3 or TRBV12-4 and TRBJ1-5, with 8 positions matching TRBD1. This CDR3 is built from 14 residues. V dropped 7 bases and J dropped 1; count of bases not matched to a gene: 3. This CDR3 is CASTRTGSNQPQHF. The CDR3, as DNA: TGTGCCAGCACCCGGACAGGGAGCAATCAGCCCCAGCATTTT.

This chain links TRBV20-1 with TRBJ2-1; D may correspond to TRBD1 or TRBD2 (5 bases each). V lost 0 bases and J lost 8, with 23 bases in between. In germline, CDR1 is DFQATT, CDR2 SNEGSKA (reference sequence). The CDR3 has 17 amino acids. The CDR3 loop reads CSARDTWGKPLVDEQFF. DNA for the CDR3: TGCAGTGCTAGAGATACGTGGGGGAAGCCCCTCGTGGATGAGCAGTTCTTC.

This clonotype was observed a few times. The CDR3 region has the DNA TGCGCCAGCAGCCTCCCTGCCCGGGACTGGGACCAAGAGACCCAGTACTTC. Encoded protein: CASSLPARDWDQETQYF. The V and J genes are TRBV5-1 and TRBJ2-5, with D maybe TRBD2 (6 bases). This CDR3 contains 17 residues. Germline CDR1 SGHRS, CDR2 YFSETQ. Trimming left V 4 bases short and J 0 bases short, with 19 bases between.

This clonotype was counted a few times. The gene calls are TRBV25-1 and TRBJ2-1, with TRBD1 as a possible D gene (6 bases). V lost 0 bases, J lost 6 bases, and 21 bases lay in between. The CDR3 spans 18 residues. CDR1 and CDR2 from the germline V gene are MGHDK and SYGVNS. CDR3 DNA sequence: TGTGCCAGCAGTGAATATTTTATGGACAGTCCCCTGATCAATGAGCAGTTCTTC. This codes for CASSEYFMDSPLINEQFF.

Note on this clonotype: This clone may be a read error of a much larger clone one base away. This chain joins TRBV11-1 and TRBJ2-7; D gene unclear. The J call may not be correct, given that the DNA end is closer to TRBJ2-5. There are 11 residues in the CDR3. Per germline, CDR1 SGHAT and CDR2 FQDESV (reference sequence). CDR3 coding DNA: TGTGTCAGCAGCACAAAGCAGACCCAGTACTTC. Residues: CVSSTKQTQYF.

The chain links TRBV20-1 to TRBJ2-1, with 7 bases aligning to TRBD2. The trim removed 2 bases at V and 3 bases at J, leaving 7 bases unmatched. Germline V gene sequence: CDR1 DFQATT, CDR2 SNEGSKA (reference sequence). CDR3 length equals 15 residues. In DNA, the CDR3 is TGCAGTGCTAGAAGTGTTGGGGGGGTCTACAATGAGCAGTTCTTC. It codes for CSARSVGGVYNEQFF.

The chain uses TRBV7-9 and TRBJ1-2; the D is unclear. Germline CDR1 and CDR2: SEHNR and FQNEAQ (reference sequence). Deletions cut 5 bases from V and 7 bases from J, with 11 bases between. This CDR3 comprises 12 residues. The CDR3 sequence is CASSANLPGYTF. The CDR3 DNA reads as TGTGCCAGCAGCGCTAATCTTCCTGGCTACACCTTC.

The chain links TRBV10-3 to TRBJ1-2; TRBD1 matches at 11 bases. The V segment lost 5 bases and the J segment 5 bases; nucleotides outside the gene matches: 4. Germline assignment: CDR1 ENHRY and CDR2 SYGVKD. The CDR3 runs to 14 residues. CDR3 amino acids: CAISPDRGPYGYTF. CDR3 in DNA: TGTGCCATCAGTCCGGACAGGGGGCCTTATGGCTACACCTTC.

V is TRBV4-2 and J is TRBJ2-3; 7 nucleotides agree with TRBD2. The CDR3 sequence is 15 residues long. The germline V gene encodes CDR1 LGHNA and CDR2 YNFKEQ. With V trimmed by 4 bases and J by 2 bases, 6 bases remained unmatched. Written as DNA, the CDR3 is TGTGCCAGCAGCCCGTCGGGACTAATCACAGATACGCAGTATTTT. Its translation: CASSPSGLITDTQYF.

V is TRBV7-6 and J is TRBJ1-5; D remains unclear. The CDR3 consists of 16 residues. Trimming took 0 bases from V and 2 from J, leaving 11 bases between them. Germline values: CDR1 SGHVS, CDR2 FNYEAQ. For the CDR3, the DNA is TGTGCCAGCAGCTTAGCCCCGGGGTGGGGCAATCAGCCCCAGCATTTT. This gives the protein CASSLAPGWGNQPQHF.

This clonotype was seen a few times. The V call is TRBV4-1, the J call TRBJ2-7; D is unclear. The CDR3 is made up of 14 amino acids. V was clipped by 4 bases and J by 0 bases, with 10 bases between them. The germline CDR1 and CDR2 sequences are MGHRA and YSYEKL. The CDR3 DNA is TGCGCCAGCAGCCCTACTTCGAGCTCCTACGAGCAGTACTTC. Encoded protein: CASSPTSSSYEQYF.

About this clonotype itself: This clone may be a read error of a much larger clone one base away. In DNA form, the CDR3 reads TGCAGCTACCCCGGGACTAGCGGACAAGAGACCCAGTTCTTC. Translating it yields CSYPGTSGQETQFF. The chain combines TRBV20-1 with TRBJ2-5; 11 nucleotides match TRBD2. The J call may be in error: the DNA end matches TRBJ2-1 better. This CDR3 spans 14 amino acids. The germline V gene encodes CDR1 DFQATT and CDR2 SNEGSKA (reference sequence).

The V and J genes are TRBV2 and TRBJ2-1; no clear D. The CDR3 runs 13 residues. Germline CDR1 SNHLY, CDR2 FYNNEI. Trimming cost V 10 bases and J 8 bases, with 18 bases left between them. CDR3 amino acids: CATMPLEDHEQFF. The DNA for the CDR3 is TGTGCCACCATGCCTCTCGAGGACCATGAGCAGTTCTTC.

In its sample, this clonotype was seen a few times. The chain employs TRBV6-5 and TRBJ2-3, with 7 bases identical to TRBD1. The CDR3 loop spans 18 amino acids. The V gene end was trimmed by 0 bases and the J gene end by 2 bases; junction bases not matched to a gene: 11. CDR1 is MNHEY, CDR2 SVGAGI, per germline. The CDR3 spells CASSYSKWTGTITDTQYF. CDR3 in DNA: TGTGCCAGCAGTTACTCGAAGTGGACAGGCACTATCACAGATACGCAGTATTTT.

This clonotype appeared once. This chain uses TRBV10-3 with TRBJ2-3; 8 nucleotides align to TRBD2. The CDR3 loop spans 15 amino acids. Germline lookup yields CDR1 ENHRY and CDR2 SYGVKD. Trimming cost V 8 bases and J 5 bases; bases outside gene matches: 12. CDR3 sequence: CAIGGGGRRQDTQYF. The CDR3 coding sequence is TGTGCCATCGGTGGCGGGGGGCGGAGACAAGATACGCAGTATTTT.

Here the CDR3 reads CASSGGQGSGANVLTF. DNA of the CDR3: TGTGCCAGCAGCGGAGGACAGGGCTCTGGGGCCAACGTCCTGACTTTC. This rearrangement joins TRBV2 to TRBJ2-6; TRBD1 matches 8 bases. The CDR3 spans 16 residues. V was pared by 6 bases and J by 0 bases, with 4 bases of the junction left unmatched. Germline lookup yields CDR1 SNHLY and CDR2 FYNNEI. The variable domain in full, with the rest retrieved from reference TRBV2 and TRBJ2-6, is EPEVTQTPSHQVTQMGQEVILRCVPISNHLYFYWYRQILGQKVEFLVSFYNNEISEKSEIFDDQFSVERPDGSNFTLKIRSTKLEDSAMYFCASSGGQGSGANVLTFGAGSRLTVL.